This TCR beta chain came from a study of lymphopenia after photon versus proton radiotherapy. General study results and limits: Photon-treated patients lost naive T cells and TCR diversity; proton-treated stayed stable. A bigger post-nadir fall in TCR diversity correlated inversely with survival time in deceased patients. After lymphocyte nadir, photon-treated repertoires showed oligoclonal expansion, especially CD8+ Temra.

Per germline, CDR1 MGHRA and CDR2 YSYEKL. There are 16 residues in the CDR3. Trimming removed 5 bases from V and 4 bases from J; junction bases left unmatched: 8. The protocol was immunoSEQ multiplex PCR, while the TCRdb copy is restricted to in-frame clones and leaves out a portion. The sample carries almost 25,000 clones, roughly 85% recorded once. Notes on this clone: Its target is not known.

The chain carries TRBV4-1 and TRBJ2-1; 10 bases line up with TRBD1. This material consisted of peripheral blood, taken from a patient treated with proton-based radiotherapy. This clonotype originated in a woman between 70 and 85 years old with pancreatic cancer. CDR3 region: CASSAGQGTVYNEQFF. DNA of the CDR3: TGCGCCAGCAGCGCGGGACAGGGGACTGTTTACAATGAGCAGTTCTTC.